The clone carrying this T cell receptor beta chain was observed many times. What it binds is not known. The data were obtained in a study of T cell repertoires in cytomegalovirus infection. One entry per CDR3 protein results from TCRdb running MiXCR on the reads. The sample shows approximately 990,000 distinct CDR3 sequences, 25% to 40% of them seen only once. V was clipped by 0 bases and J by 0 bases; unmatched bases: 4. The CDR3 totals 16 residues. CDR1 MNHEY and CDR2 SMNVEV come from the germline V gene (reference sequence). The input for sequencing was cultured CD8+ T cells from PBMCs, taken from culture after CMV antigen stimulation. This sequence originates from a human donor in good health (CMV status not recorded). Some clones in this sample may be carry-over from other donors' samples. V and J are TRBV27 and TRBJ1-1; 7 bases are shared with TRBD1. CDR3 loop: CASSLSPGGMNTEAFF. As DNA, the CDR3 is TGTGCCAGCAGTTTATCACCAGGGGGGATGAACACTGAAGCTTTCTTT.